This T cell receptor (beta chain) was identified in a study of T cell responses to AZD1222 COVID-19 vaccine. General observations from the study: White British donors predominated, females outnumbered males, and clonal diversity was possibly underestimated.

Method: immunoSEQ multiplex PCR; TCRdb's copy keeps in-frame clones and lacks some. The repertoire holds 50,000 to 85,000 clones, with around 74% as singletons. CDR3 length equals 15 residues. V trimming: 4 bases; J trimming: 2 bases; junction bases outside the gene matches: 8. CDR1 and CDR2 (germline): SGHRS, YFSETQ. Worth noting for this clone: The target antigen is unknown.

This specimen was peripheral blood, taken on day 0 of MenACWY control vaccination. The source is an adult in good health. This chain joins TRBV5-1 and TRBJ2-7; 8 bases map to TRBD1. CDR3 sequence: CASSPTGGLTYEQYF. CDR3 bases: TGCGCCAGCAGCCCTACAGGGGGTTTGACCTACGAGCAGTACTTC.